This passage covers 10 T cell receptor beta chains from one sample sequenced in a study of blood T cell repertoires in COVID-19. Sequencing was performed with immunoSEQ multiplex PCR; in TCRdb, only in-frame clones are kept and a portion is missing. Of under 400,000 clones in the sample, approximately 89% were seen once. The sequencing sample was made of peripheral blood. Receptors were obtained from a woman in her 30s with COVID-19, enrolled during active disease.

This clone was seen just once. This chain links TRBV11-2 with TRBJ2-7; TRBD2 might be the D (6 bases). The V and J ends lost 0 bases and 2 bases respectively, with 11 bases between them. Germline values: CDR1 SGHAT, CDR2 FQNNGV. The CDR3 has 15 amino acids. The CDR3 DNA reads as TGTGCCAGCAGCTTAGAGCCGGGACTGCCCTACGAGCAGTACTTC. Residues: CASSLEPGLPYEQYF.

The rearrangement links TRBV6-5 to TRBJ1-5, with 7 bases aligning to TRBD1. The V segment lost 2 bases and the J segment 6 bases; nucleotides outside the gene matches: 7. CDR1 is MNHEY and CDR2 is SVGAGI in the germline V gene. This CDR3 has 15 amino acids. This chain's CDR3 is CASSYTDRRAQPQHF. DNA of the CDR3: TGTGCCAGCAGTTACACGGACAGGAGGGCTCAGCCCCAGCATTTT.

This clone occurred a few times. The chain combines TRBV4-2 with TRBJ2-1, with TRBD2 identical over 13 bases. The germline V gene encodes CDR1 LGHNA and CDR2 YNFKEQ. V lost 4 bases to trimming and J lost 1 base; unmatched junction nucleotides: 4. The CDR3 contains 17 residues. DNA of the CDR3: TGTGCCAGCAGCCCTACGGGACTAGCGGGGTCCTACAATGAGCAGTTCTTC. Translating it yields CASSPTGLAGSYNEQFF.

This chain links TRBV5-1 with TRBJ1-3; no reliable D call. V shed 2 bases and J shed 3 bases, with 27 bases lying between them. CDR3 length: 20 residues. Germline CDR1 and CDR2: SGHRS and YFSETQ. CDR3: CASSLGIIKLVYYFGNTIYF. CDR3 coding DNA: TGCGCCAGCAGCTTAGGTATTATCAAATTGGTATACTATTTTGGAAACACCATATATTTT.

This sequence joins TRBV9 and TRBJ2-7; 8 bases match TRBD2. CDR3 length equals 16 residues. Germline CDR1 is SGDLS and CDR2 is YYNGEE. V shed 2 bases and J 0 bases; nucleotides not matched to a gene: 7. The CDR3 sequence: CASSVTSGLSSYEQYF. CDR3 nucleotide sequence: TGTGCCAGCAGCGTTACTAGCGGCCTTAGCTCCTACGAGCAGTACTTC.

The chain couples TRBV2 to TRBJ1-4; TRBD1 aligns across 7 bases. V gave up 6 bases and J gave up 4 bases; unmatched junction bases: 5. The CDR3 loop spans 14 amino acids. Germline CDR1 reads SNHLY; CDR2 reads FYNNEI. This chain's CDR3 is CASRDRTFNEKLFF. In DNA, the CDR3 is TGTGCCAGCAGGGACAGGACATTTAATGAAAAACTGTTTTTT.

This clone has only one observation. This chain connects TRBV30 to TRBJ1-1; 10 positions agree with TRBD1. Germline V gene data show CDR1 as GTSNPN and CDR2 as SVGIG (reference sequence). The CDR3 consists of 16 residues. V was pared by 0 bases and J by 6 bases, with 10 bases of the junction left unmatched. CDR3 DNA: TGTGCCTGGAGTGTACGGTGGAGACAGGGGGCCGCTGAAGCTTTCTTT. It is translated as CAWSVRWRQGAAEAFF.

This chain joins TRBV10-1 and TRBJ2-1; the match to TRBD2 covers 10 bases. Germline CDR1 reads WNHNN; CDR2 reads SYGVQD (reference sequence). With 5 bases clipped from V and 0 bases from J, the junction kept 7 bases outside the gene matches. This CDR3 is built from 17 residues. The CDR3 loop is CASSRLAGVSSYNEQFF. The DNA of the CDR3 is TGCGCCAGCAGTAGGCTAGCGGGAGTGAGCTCCTACAATGAGCAGTTCTTC.

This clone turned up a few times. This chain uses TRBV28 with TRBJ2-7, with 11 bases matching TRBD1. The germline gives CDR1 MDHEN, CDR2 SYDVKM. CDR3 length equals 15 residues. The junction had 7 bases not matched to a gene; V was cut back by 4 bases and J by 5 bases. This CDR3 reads CASSSSGTGGDEQYF. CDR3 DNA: TGTGCCAGCAGTTCCTCCGGGACAGGGGGGGACGAGCAGTACTTC.

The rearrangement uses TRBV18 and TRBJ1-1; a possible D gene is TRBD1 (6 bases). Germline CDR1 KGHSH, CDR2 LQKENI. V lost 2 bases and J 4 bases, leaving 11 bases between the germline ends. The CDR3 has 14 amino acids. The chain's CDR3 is CASSPGGAGTEAFF. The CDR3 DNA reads TGTGCCAGCTCACCAGGGGGCGCGGGCACTGAAGCTTTCTTT.